This TCR beta chain was found in a study of OX40 agonist ivuxolimab in advanced cancers. Turning to the study itself: As their treatment, patients were administered ivuxolimab, an agonistic anti-OX40 (CD134) antibody. Three patients got partial responses; one had hepatocellular carcinoma and two had cutaneous melanoma. Overall study findings and caveats: Expanded clones belonging to CD8+ T cells outnumbered, on average, those of CD4+.

V dropped 2 bases and J dropped 6 bases, with 9 bases sitting between them. Per germline, CDR1 SGHDN and CDR2 FVKESK. The CDR3 has 13 amino acids. For this clone: Antigen unknown.

Sequencing was performed with immunoSEQ multiplex PCR; in TCRdb, only in-frame clones are kept and a portion is missing. The sample has approximately 19,000 clones; roughly 87% are singletons. Prior autoimmune disease or systemic immunosuppression barred patients. The clonotype was recovered from an adult with an advanced solid tumor such as melanoma, head and neck, liver or kidney cancer. The chain combines TRBV14 with TRBJ2-3; D perhaps matches TRBD2 (5 bases). The sequences come from CD4+ or CD8+ T cells sorted from blood, collected in a trial of the OX40 agonist ivuxolimab. The CDR3 sequence is CASSQLAADTQYF. The CDR3 nucleotides read TGTGCCAGCAGCCAACTAGCAGCTGATACGCAGTATTTT.